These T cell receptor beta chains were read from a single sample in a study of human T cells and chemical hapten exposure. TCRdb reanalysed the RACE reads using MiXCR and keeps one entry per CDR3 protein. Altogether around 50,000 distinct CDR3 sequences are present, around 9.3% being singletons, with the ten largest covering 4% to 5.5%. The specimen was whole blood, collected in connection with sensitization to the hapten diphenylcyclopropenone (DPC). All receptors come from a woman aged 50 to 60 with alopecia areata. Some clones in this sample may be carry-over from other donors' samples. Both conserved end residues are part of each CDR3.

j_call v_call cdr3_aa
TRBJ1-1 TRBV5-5 CASSLGGGRLMNTEAFF
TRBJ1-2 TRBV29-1 CSVEDLVGYGYTF
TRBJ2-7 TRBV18 CASSPLPDLKEQYF
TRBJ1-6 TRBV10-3 CAISETINSPLHF
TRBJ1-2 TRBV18 CASSPSGDHYGYTF
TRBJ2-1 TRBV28 CASNGRSSYNEQFF
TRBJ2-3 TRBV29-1 CSVVIAGGPGF
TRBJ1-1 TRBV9 CASSVDAGQGTEAFF
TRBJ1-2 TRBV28 CASSPGSYGYTF
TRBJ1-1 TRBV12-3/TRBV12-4 CASNPTRNTEAFF
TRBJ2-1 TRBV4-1 CASSSGTSGRSEQFF
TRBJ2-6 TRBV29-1 CSVSWGTPGLAGAGANVLTF
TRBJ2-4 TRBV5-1 CASSSGEAGLAKNIQYF
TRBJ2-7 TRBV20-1 CSAPGQGNYEQYF
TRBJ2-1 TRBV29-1 CSVRAGVIGNEQFF
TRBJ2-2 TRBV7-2 CASRRGGGTGELFF
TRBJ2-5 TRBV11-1 CASSLSTGLAVQETQYF
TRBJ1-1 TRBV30 CAWSMNTEAFF
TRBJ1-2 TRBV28 CATLTGSHYGYTF
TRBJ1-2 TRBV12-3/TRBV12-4 CASSSGMSHRDGYTF
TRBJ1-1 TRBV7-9 CASSLGDSRPHSTEAFF
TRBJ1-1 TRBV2 CASTPLTEAFF
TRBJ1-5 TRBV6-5 CASSYSWAGNQPQHF
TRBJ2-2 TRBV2 CASRYTAANTGELFF
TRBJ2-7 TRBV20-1 CSARDRGRPASEQYF
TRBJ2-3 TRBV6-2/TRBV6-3 CASSGWGVGTDTQYF
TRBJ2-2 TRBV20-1 CSARVGRPRITGELFF
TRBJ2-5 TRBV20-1 CSARDIRVGTIETQYF
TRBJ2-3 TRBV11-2 CASSFRPSGDSTDTQYF
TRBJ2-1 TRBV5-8 CASSLVSGGLNEQFF
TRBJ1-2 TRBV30 CAWITGRGNYGYTF
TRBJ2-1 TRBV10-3 CVISDSGLAGGDEQFF
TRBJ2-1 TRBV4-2 CASSQAGGPHNEQFF
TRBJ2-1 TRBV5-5 CASSLGRGTYNEQFF
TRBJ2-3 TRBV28 CASSLSGLGSTDTQYF
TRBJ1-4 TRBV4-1 CASSQVNQGKLFF
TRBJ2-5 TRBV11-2 CANEGLAGGETQYF
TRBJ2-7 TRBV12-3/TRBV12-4 CASSGTLGIWSEQYF
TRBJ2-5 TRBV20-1 CSARTGLETQYF
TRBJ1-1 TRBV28 CASSVGQGRAREAFF
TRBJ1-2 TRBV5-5 CASSVGQDYGYTF
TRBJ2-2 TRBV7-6 CASSKLAGGRTGELFF
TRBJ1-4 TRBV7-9 CASSWTGLATNEKLFF
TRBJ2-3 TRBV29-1 CSVEDRIDTQYF
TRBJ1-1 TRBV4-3 CASSHAGTAEAFF
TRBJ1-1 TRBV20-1 CSAVRTGRYTEAFF
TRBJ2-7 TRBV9 CASSVDETSGSYEQYF
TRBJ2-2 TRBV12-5 CASGLYPNTGELFF
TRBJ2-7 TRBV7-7 CASSLFAGPTYEQYF
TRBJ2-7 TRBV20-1 CSASEDSTHYEQYF
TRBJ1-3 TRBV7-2 CASSLNRDTIYF
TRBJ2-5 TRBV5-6 CASNLAGGRQETQYF
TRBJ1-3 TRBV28 CASSPGNTIYF
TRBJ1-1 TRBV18 CASSPSTGNTEAFF
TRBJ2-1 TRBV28 CASSRHGEQFF